The 28 T cell receptor beta chains below were found in one sample sequenced in a study of OX40 agonist ivuxolimab in advanced cancers. Only in-frame clones appear in the TCRdb table, and some are missing; sequencing was by immunoSEQ multiplex PCR. The sample has 50,000 to 70,000 clones, roughly nine tenths seen once; the top ten hold 14%. Sequences were derived from CD4+ or CD8+ T cells sorted from blood, sampled in a trial of the OX40 agonist ivuxolimab. These receptors all come from an adult with an advanced solid tumor such as melanoma, head and neck, liver or kidney cancer.

The chain has TRBV29-1 and TRBJ2-1; D is undetermined. This CDR3 region has 15 residues. CDR1 and CDR2 (germline): SQVTM, ANQGSEA. With 8 bases removed from V and 8 bases from J, the gap between germline ends came to 25 bases. The CDR3 loop is CSLVWSYSVEDEQFF. The DNA of the CDR3 is TGCAGCCTCGTGTGGTCCTACTCCGTCGAGGATGAGCAGTTCTTC.

The V call is TRBV5-1, the J call TRBJ2-1; D might be TRBD2 (5 bases). Trimming stripped 6 bases from V and 0 bases from J, with 10 bases between. The CDR3 loop spans 14 amino acids. From germline, CDR1 is SGHRS and CDR2 YFSETQ. The CDR3 nucleotides read TGCGCCAGCACAGACACTAGCTCCTACAATGAGCAGTTCTTC. It encodes CASTDTSSYNEQFF.

The V gene is TRBV28, the J gene TRBJ2-7; D remains ambiguous. Trimming stripped 2 bases from V and 0 bases from J, with 8 bases between. In germline, CDR1 is MDHEN, CDR2 SYDVKM. The CDR3 is 14 amino acids. The CDR3 region has the DNA TGTGCCAGCAGTTTAGGCCGCAACTCCTACGAGCAGTACTTC. This sequence encodes CASSLGRNSYEQYF.

The V gene is TRBV19, the J gene TRBJ1-2; possibly TRBD1 for D (5 bases). The V end lost 3 bases, the J end lost 4 bases, and 15 bases lay between the germline ends. Germline V CDR1 and CDR2: LNHDA, SQIVND (reference sequence). This CDR3 has 15 amino acids. CDR3 amino acids: CASSIDGGAFYGYTF. DNA for the CDR3: TGTGCCAGTAGTATTGATGGCGGGGCATTCTATGGCTACACCTTC.

The chain has TRBV7-6 and TRBJ1-2; possible D gene TRBD1, 6 bases. The CDR3 spans 13 residues. Trimming took 5 bases from V and 8 from J, leaving 15 bases between them. Per germline, CDR1 SGHVS and CDR2 FNYEAQ. The CDR3 spells CASSARGGGGYTF. CDR3 nucleotide sequence: TGTGCCAGCAGCGCGCGGGGCGGGGGCGGCTACACCTTC.

The chain carries TRBV9 and TRBJ2-5; D is unresolved. Germline V lookup: CDR1 SGDLS, CDR2 YYNGEE. The germline V and J ends were trimmed by 4 bases and 2 bases, with 12 bases remaining between them. The CDR3 spans 14 residues. As DNA, the CDR3 is TGTGCCAGCAGCCCCTACTTGGGGCAAGAGACCCAGTACTTC. Translating gives CASSPYLGQETQYF.

Regarding this clone: This specimen includes other DNA sequences encoding the same CDR3. The genes are TRBV9 and TRBJ2-5; 7 positions match TRBD1. The CDR3 extends over 15 amino acids. The junction had 6 bases not matched to a gene; V was cut back by 2 bases and J by 2 bases. The germline CDR1 and CDR2 sequences are SGDLS and YYNGEE. The CDR3 protein is CASSVRGSGQETQYF. CDR3 bases: TGTGCCAGCAGCGTCAGGGGGTCAGGGCAAGAGACCCAGTACTTC.

The chain carries TRBV6-5 and TRBJ1-1, with 7 bases that match TRBD1. Germline CDR1 is MNHEY and CDR2 is SVGAGI. This CDR3 comprises 13 residues. Germline trimming cut 5 bases from V and 4 bases from J; bases unmatched to any gene: 4. CDR3 loop: CASSRGTATEAFF. The DNA of the CDR3 is TGTGCCAGCAGTAGAGGGACAGCCACTGAAGCTTTCTTT.

This rearrangement joins TRBV6-1 to TRBJ2-1; D uncertain. CDR1 and CDR2 from the germline V gene are MNHNS and SASEGT. Trimming removed 5 bases at V and 8 bases at J, with 7 bases between. CDR3 length: 11 amino acids. CDR3 protein: CASSWYDEQFF. The CDR3 region has the DNA TGTGCCAGCAGTTGGTACGATGAGCAGTTCTTC.

The V call is TRBV6-1, the J call TRBJ1-4; tentative D call: TRBD1 (6 bases). This CDR3 spans 15 amino acids. Germline CDR1 reads MNHNS; CDR2 reads SASEGT. V gave up 5 bases and J gave up 8 bases, with 18 bases separating them. Here the CDR3 DNA reads TGTGCCAGCAGTCAAAGACTGACAGGAAGGGAAAAACTGTTTTTT. Its translation: CASSQRLTGREKLFF.

The rearrangement uses TRBV7-9 and TRBJ2-7; D unclear. Per the germline V gene, CDR1 is SEHNR and CDR2 is FQNEAQ (reference sequence). Between the trimmed V and J ends, which lost 3 bases and 6 bases, there was a span of 9 bases. CDR3 length: 12 amino acids. The CDR3 here is CASSFIEIEQYF. The CDR3 bases are TGTGCCAGCAGCTTCATAGAAATCGAGCAGTACTTC.

The chain joins TRBV6-4 to TRBJ1-6; no reliable D call. There are 13 residues in the CDR3. V was clipped by 2 bases and J by 7 bases, with 6 bases between them. The germline gives CDR1 MRHNA, CDR2 SNTAGT. As DNA, the CDR3 is TGTGCCAGCAGTGACAGAGGGAATTCACCCCTCCACTTT. Translation: CASSDRGNSPLHF.

The rearrangement uses TRBV7-3 and TRBJ2-7; 8 bases are a match to TRBD2. This CDR3 region has 16 residues. With V trimmed by 5 bases and J by 4 bases, 13 bases remained unmatched. The germline CDR1 and CDR2 sequences are SGHTA and FQGTGA. The DNA of the CDR3 is TGTGCCAGCAGCCTCACGGGCCCGGGGGGGCCTTACGAGCAGTACTTC. This encodes CASSLTGPGGPYEQYF.

The rearrangement uses TRBV5-5 and TRBJ1-1, with TRBD1 as a possible D gene (6 bases). The V end was cut by 6 bases, the J end by 6 bases, with 9 bases between. The CDR3 contains 11 residues. The germline CDR1 and CDR2 sequences are SGHKS and YYEKEE (reference sequence). The CDR3 here is CASTGVSEAFF. In nucleotides, the CDR3 is TGTGCCAGCACAGGGGTCTCTGAAGCTTTCTTT. Full variable domain (remainder filled in from reference TRBV5-5 and TRBJ1-1): DAGVTQSPTHLIKTRGQQVTLRCSPISGHKSVSWYQQVLGQGPQFIFQYYEKEERGRGNFPDRFSARQFPNYSSELNVNALLLGDSALYLCASTGVSEAFFGQGTRLTVV.

The chain is built from TRBV6-6 and TRBJ2-5; tentative D call: TRBD2 (7 bases). The CDR3 consists of 14 residues. Germline CDR1 MNHNY, CDR2 SVGAGI (reference sequence). Trimming removed 6 bases at V and 5 bases at J, with 16 bases between. The CDR3 protein is CASRPRGAGETQYF. In DNA, the CDR3 is TGTGCCAGCAGGCCCCGGGGGGCGGGGGAGACCCAGTACTTC.

The V gene is TRBV7-9, the J gene TRBJ2-5; the D gene could be TRBD1 or TRBD2 (6 bases each). The CDR3 length is 15 residues. The germline V and J ends were trimmed by 3 bases and 1 base, with 12 bases remaining between them. Per germline, CDR1 SEHNR and CDR2 FQNEAQ (reference sequence). The CDR3 loop reads CASSLRDKIQETQYF. CDR3 DNA: TGTGCCAGCAGCTTGCGGGACAAAATCCAAGAGACCCAGTACTTC.

V gene TRBV6-1 combines with J gene TRBJ2-7; unclear D gene. This CDR3 region has 10 residues. The V end lost 8 bases, the J end lost 2 bases, and 4 bases lay between the germline ends. The V gene's germline CDR1 is MNHNS and CDR2 SASEGT. This chain's CDR3 is CASAAYEQYF. In DNA, the CDR3 is TGTGCCAGCGCAGCCTACGAGCAGTACTTC.

Here the CDR3 DNA reads TGTGCCAGCAGCGCGTACGGCTCCTATAATTCACCCCTCCACTTT. This encodes CASSAYGSYNSPLHF. J is TRBJ1-6 and V is TRBV9; no clear D gene. This CDR3 is built from 15 residues. The V gene lost 3 bases and the J gene lost 0 bases, with 7 bases spanning the gap. The germline CDR1 and CDR2 sequences are SGDLS and YYNGEE.

This chain links TRBV19 with TRBJ1-1; tentative D call: TRBD1 (5 bases). V gave up 3 bases and J gave up 4 bases, with 9 bases separating them. Germline V gene data show CDR1 as LNHDA and CDR2 as SQIVND (reference sequence). CDR3 length: 13 amino acids. The chain's CDR3 is CASSIGGPTEAFF. The CDR3 DNA reads TGTGCCAGTAGTATTGGGGGACCCACTGAAGCTTTCTTT.

Here the CDR3 DNA reads TGTGCCAGCAGTTTATTTATTCAGGGTACCGGGGAGCTGTTTTTT. It codes for CASSLFIQGTGELFF. J is TRBJ2-2 and V is TRBV27; tentative D call: TRBD1 (5 bases). Germline loops: CDR1 MNHEY, CDR2 SMNVEV (reference sequence). The CDR3 loop spans 15 amino acids. V lost 1 base and J 5 bases, leaving 11 bases between the germline ends.

This chain's CDR3 is CASSLSRSTDTQYF. CDR3 nucleotides: TGTGCCAGCAGTTTATCCCGGAGCACAGATACGCAGTATTTT. V gene TRBV28 combines with J gene TRBJ2-3; D uncertain. Germline-derived CDR1 and CDR2 are MDHEN and SYDVKM. The CDR3 loop spans 14 amino acids. V gave up 1 base and J gave up 0 bases, with 5 bases separating them. Full variable domain (outside the CDR3, taken from reference TRBV28 and TRBJ2-3): DVKVTQSSRYLVKRTGEKVFLECVQDMDHENMFWYRQDPGLGLRLIYFSYDVKMKEKGDIPEGYSVSREKKERFSLILESASTNQTSMYLCASSLSRSTDTQYFGPGTRLTVL.

The V and J genes are TRBV5-1 and TRBJ2-1; 8 bases agree with TRBD1. Trimming took 0 bases from V and 7 from J; bases not matched to a gene: 6. Germline V gives CDR1 SGHRS, CDR2 YFSETQ. There are 15 residues in the CDR3. CDR3 amino acids: CASSLGQGARNEQFF. CDR3 coding DNA: TGCGCCAGCAGCTTGGGGCAGGGGGCGCGGAATGAGCAGTTCTTC.

This rearrangement joins TRBV7-8 to TRBJ2-2, with D hard to call. The CDR3 has 12 amino acids. Germline V CDR1 and CDR2: SGHVS, FQNEAQ. Deletions cut 6 bases from V and 5 bases from J, with 7 bases between. The CDR3: CASRTRTGELFF. In nucleotides, the CDR3 is TGTGCCAGCAGGACCAGGACCGGGGAGCTGTTTTTT.

This clone was seen just once. This sequence joins TRBV9 and TRBJ1-1; D ambiguous. V gave up 3 bases and J gave up 5 bases, with 17 bases separating them. This CDR3 spans 15 amino acids. Germline V CDR1 and CDR2: SGDLS, YYNGEE. The CDR3 spells CASSAEGSWRTEAFF. The DNA for the CDR3 is TGTGCCAGCAGCGCCGAGGGATCCTGGCGTACTGAAGCTTTCTTT.

This chain uses TRBV13 with TRBJ1-2, with 7 bases identical to TRBD1. This CDR3 has 13 amino acids. With 7 bases clipped from V and 7 bases from J, the junction kept 9 bases outside the gene matches. In germline, CDR1 is PRHDT, CDR2 FYEKMQ (reference sequence). CDR3: CASTKTGISGYTF. CDR3 sequence (DNA): TGTGCCAGCACCAAGACAGGGATTAGTGGCTACACCTTC.

The chain couples TRBV4-2 to TRBJ2-7, with a possible D match to TRBD2 (5 bases). The CDR3 runs to 15 residues. CDR1 and CDR2 from the germline V gene are LGHNA and YNFKEQ. The V end was cut by 1 base, the J end by 11 bases, with 21 bases between. Written as DNA, the CDR3 is TGTGCCAGCAGCCAAGTGGTGGGTGGGAGATTCTTGGAGTACTTC. Its translation: CASSQVVGGRFLEYF.

The chain links TRBV19 to TRBJ1-5; D ambiguous. This CDR3 has 16 residues. Germline V CDR1 and CDR2: LNHDA, SQIVND (reference sequence). V lost 3 bases to trimming and J lost 0 bases, with 12 bases between them. In DNA, the CDR3 is TGTGCCAGTAGTATTAGGGAGACGGATAGCAATCAGCCCCAGCATTTT. This translates into CASSIRETDSNQPQHF.

The chain joins TRBV10-2 to TRBJ2-6, with D perhaps matching TRBD2 (5 bases). This CDR3 is built from 13 residues. Germline lookup yields CDR1 WSHSY and CDR2 SAAADI. Trimming pared 7 bases from V and 3 bases from J, leaving 7 bases between. As DNA, the CDR3 is TGCGCCAGCACAGAGGGTGGGGCCAACGTCCTGACTTTC. This translates into CASTEGGANVLTF.